The 28 T cell receptor beta chains below come from one sample, sequenced in a study of T-cell memory formation after mild COVID-19. TCRdb reanalysed the 5' RACE reads using MiXCR and keeps one entry per CDR3 protein. The data contain fewer than 250,000 distinct CDR3 sequences, roughly 15% of them singletons. Sequencing was carried out using PBMCs or a T cell subset sorted from them (not recorded which). The receptors originated from an adult woman who had mild COVID-19 (a few samples of this study predate the infection). Cell type and time point are not known.

The chain has TRBV6-6 and TRBJ2-2; D gene unclear. CDR1 and CDR2 from the germline V gene are MNHNY and SVGAGI (reference sequence). Trimming took 3 bases from V and 1 from J, leaving 3 bases between them. The CDR3 runs 13 residues. CDR3 residues: CASSYENTGELFF. CDR3 DNA: TGTGCCAGCAGTTATGAGAACACCGGGGAGCTGTTTTTT.

The genes are TRBV19 and TRBJ2-7; 9 bases map to TRBD1. In germline, CDR1 is LNHDA, CDR2 SQIVND (reference sequence). V was pared by 7 bases and J by 2 bases, with 6 bases of the junction left unmatched. This CDR3 comprises 14 residues. For the CDR3, the DNA is TGTGCCAGTAAAAGACAGGGGGTCGCCTACGAGCAGTACTTC. This encodes CASKRQGVAYEQYF. The full variable domain, with the rest looked up from reference TRBV19 and TRBJ2-7, is DGGITQSPKYLFRKEGQNVTLSCEQNLNHDAMYWYRQDPGQGLRLIYYSQIVNDFQKGDIAEGYSVSREKKESFPLTVTSAQKNPTAFYLCASKRQGVAYEQYFGPGTRLTVT.

V is TRBV12-3 or TRBV12-4 and J is TRBJ1-1, with D tentatively TRBD1 (6 bases). The germline V and J ends were trimmed by 7 bases and 0 bases, with 9 bases remaining between them. The CDR3 extends over 13 amino acids. In nucleotides, the CDR3 is TGTGCCAGCACCAGGGGTTTGAACACTGAAGCTTTCTTT. Its protein product is CASTRGLNTEAFF.

The chain uses TRBV5-1 and TRBJ1-1, with 8 positions matching TRBD1. Per the germline V gene, CDR1 is SGHRS and CDR2 is YFSETQ. J gave up 1 base and V 4 bases, and 6 bases lay outside the gene matches. This CDR3 is 15 amino acids long. The CDR3 region has the DNA TGCGCCAGCAGCCCTTCGACAGGGGCGAACACTGAAGCTTTCTTT. Translation: CASSPSTGANTEAFF.

This clonotype was counted a few times. This chain joins TRBV7-2 and TRBJ2-7, with D tentatively TRBD2 (6 bases). CDR1 and CDR2 from the germline V gene are SGHTA and FQGNSA. V was trimmed by 1 base and J by 4 bases, leaving 11 bases between them. This CDR3 is built from 14 residues. CDR3 bases: TGTGCCAGCAGCTTAGTGGCGGGGAAGTACGAGCAGTACTTC. Its protein product is CASSLVAGKYEQYF.

The table lists this clonotype with a few counts. The chain combines TRBV6-5 with TRBJ1-3; D possibly corresponds to TRBD1 (5 bases). V dropped 0 bases and J dropped 0 bases, with 9 bases sitting between them. Germline CDR1 reads MNHEY; CDR2 reads SVGAGI. The CDR3 loop spans 16 amino acids. The CDR3, as DNA: TGTGCCAGCAGTTACTCGCGGGGGTACTCTGGAAACACCATATATTTT. Protein product: CASSYSRGYSGNTIYF.

The rearrangement joins TRBV12-3 or TRBV12-4 to TRBJ1-2; 9 nucleotides match TRBD1. The CDR3 spans 16 residues. Trimming cost V 6 bases and J 4 bases; bases outside gene matches: 12. The CDR3 protein is CASRPDPGTGSYGYTF. In nucleotides, the CDR3 is TGTGCCAGCAGACCCGACCCCGGGACAGGGAGCTATGGCTACACCTTC.

This clonotype was picked up many times. This rearrangement joins TRBV20-1 to TRBJ2-3, with 7 bases identical to TRBD2. V lost 4 bases to trimming and J lost 8 bases; unmatched junction nucleotides: 6. This CDR3 is 12 amino acids long. Per the germline V gene, CDR1 is DFQATT and CDR2 is SNEGSKA (reference sequence). CDR3 sequence reads: CSATLTSTTQYF. As DNA, the CDR3 is TGCAGTGCTACTCTGACTAGCACTACGCAGTATTTT.

This clonotype has just a few counts. The chain recombines TRBV7-9 with TRBJ2-7; 7 nucleotides align to TRBD2. With V trimmed by 4 bases and J by 6 bases, 15 bases remained unmatched. This CDR3 comprises 16 residues. Germline V gene sequence: CDR1 SEHNR, CDR2 FQNEAQ (reference sequence). CDR3 DNA: TGTGCCAGCAGCTCTTGGGCGGGAGAATCCCTAGCCGAGCAGTACTTC. It encodes CASSSWAGESLAEQYF. Looking up the rest from reference TRBV7-9 and TRBJ2-7 gives the full variable domain: DTGVSQNPRHKITKRGQNVTFRCDPISEHNRLYWYRQTLGQGPEFLTYFQNEAQLEKSRLLSDRFSAERPKGSFSTLEIQRTEQGDSAMYLCASSSWAGESLAEQYFGPGTRLTVT.

The rearrangement uses TRBV9 and TRBJ1-1, with a tentative D call TRBD1 (5 bases). V was shortened by 0 bases and J by 2 bases, with 11 bases between the two germline ends. The CDR3 is 15 residues long. Germline loops: CDR1 SGDLS, CDR2 YYNGEE. The chain's CDR3 is CASSVVGGPNTEAFF. CDR3 in DNA: TGTGCCAGCAGCGTAGTTGGGGGACCCAACACTGAAGCTTTCTTT. The entire variable domain, with the rest obtained from reference TRBV9 and TRBJ1-1, is as follows: DSGVTQTPKHLITATGQRVTLRCSPRSGDLSVYWYQQSLDQGLQFLIQYYNGEERAKGNILERFSAQQFPDLHSELNLSSLELGDSALYFCASSVVGGPNTEAFFGQGTRLTVV.

This clonotype came up a few times. The chain is built from TRBV7-8 and TRBJ1-2, with D possibly being TRBD1 (6 bases). Germline V gene sequence: CDR1 SGHVS, CDR2 FQNEAQ. V was pared by 5 bases and J by 5 bases, with 18 bases between. CDR3 size: 15 residues. CDR3 DNA: TGTGCCAGCAGCCGTTCTGGGGGGACACCTTATGGCTACACCTTC. Amino acid sequence: CASSRSGGTPYGYTF.

The V gene is TRBV7-6, the J gene TRBJ1-2, with D possibly being TRBD1 (5 bases). V was cut by 0 bases and J by 7 bases, with 9 bases left in between. CDR3 length: 13 amino acids. CDR1 SGHVS and CDR2 FNYEAQ come from the germline V gene. CDR3 DNA sequence: TGTGCCAGCAGCTTAGCGGGGCTGGCTGGCTACACCTTC. This translates into CASSLAGLAGYTF.

This clonotype was seen only a few times. This chain connects TRBV6-5 to TRBJ2-7; 9 bases are a match to TRBD1. The CDR3 runs to 16 residues. V shed 2 bases and J 6 bases; nucleotides not matched to a gene: 11. CDR1 and CDR2 from the germline V gene are MNHEY and SVGAGI. The CDR3, as DNA: TGTGCCAGCAGTTACGGAACCGGGACAGGGACCTCCGAGCAGTACTTC. Translation: CASSYGTGTGTSEQYF.

The chain links TRBV5-5 to TRBJ2-3; a weak D match, TRBD1 (5 bases). CDR3 length equals 15 residues. V lost 4 bases and J 2 bases, leaving 14 bases between the germline ends. Per the germline V gene, CDR1 is SGHKS and CDR2 is YYEKEE (reference sequence). CDR3 coding DNA: TGTGCCAGCAGCCGTGGGGCGGTCCACACAGATACGCAGTATTTT. Translating it yields CASSRGAVHTDTQYF.

The V gene is TRBV20-1, the J gene TRBJ1-2, with 7 bases aligning to TRBD1. With 3 bases clipped from V and 5 bases from J, the junction kept 18 bases outside the gene matches. Germline V CDR1 and CDR2: DFQATT, SNEGSKA (reference sequence). The CDR3 extends over 17 amino acids. The DNA of the CDR3 is TGCAGTGCTAGCCCTGATTCGTTAGGGGGCCCTGGGTATGGCTACACCTTC. Its translation: CSASPDSLGGPGYGYTF.

At least ten counts were recorded for this clonotype. The genes are TRBV5-1 and TRBJ1-1; D not certain. The germline V and J ends were trimmed by 3 bases and 7 bases, with 13 bases remaining between them. The CDR3 has 13 residues. The germline V gene has CDR1 SGHRS and CDR2 YFSETQ. CDR3 amino acids: CASSSAAQGEAFF. The CDR3 DNA is TGCGCCAGCAGCTCCGCCGCTCAAGGTGAAGCTTTCTTT.

This clonotype showed up just once. This sequence joins TRBV20-1 and TRBJ1-5, with D tentatively TRBD1 (5 bases). The CDR3 has 14 amino acids. Trimming cost V 7 bases and J 11 bases, with 24 bases left between them. The germline CDR1 and CDR2 sequences are DFQATT and SNEGSKA (reference sequence). The CDR3 DNA sequence: TGCAGTGTCCCCAAGCCCGGGGGGACGTCGACCCAGCATTTT. Amino acids: CSVPKPGGTSTQHF.

This clonotype was seen a few times. This chain connects TRBV12-3 or TRBV12-4 to TRBJ2-7; D not resolved. With 5 bases removed from V and 6 bases from J, the gap between germline ends came to 14 bases. The CDR3 is made up of 13 amino acids. The chain's CDR3 is CASSTRREGEQYF. CDR3 in DNA: TGTGCCAGCAGTACCAGGCGAGAAGGCGAGCAGTACTTC.

This clonotype was found a few times. The J gene is TRBJ2-5, the V gene TRBV6-5; 12 positions agree with TRBD1. Germline values: CDR1 MNHEY, CDR2 SVGAGI. This CDR3 region has 15 residues. V lost 6 bases and J lost 5; bases outside the gene matches: 7. CDR3 nucleotide sequence: TGTGCCAGCAGAAAGGGACAGGGGGCATGGGAGACCCAGTACTTC. Its protein product is CASRKGQGAWETQYF.

In this sample, this clonotype turned up a few times. V gene TRBV5-5 combines with J gene TRBJ2-1; 8 bases agree with TRBD2. Germline V gives CDR1 SGHKS, CDR2 YYEKEE (reference sequence). This CDR3 contains 16 residues. Losses at the gene ends were 2 bases for V and 6 bases for J; bases not matched to a gene: 10. The CDR3 region is CASSFRYSGNRNEQFF. CDR3 DNA sequence: TGTGCCAGCAGCTTTCGGTATAGCGGGAACCGCAATGAGCAGTTCTTC.

This clonotype has a handful of counts. J is TRBJ2-2 and V is TRBV5-1; D possibly corresponds to TRBD2 (5 bases). Trimming left V 4 bases short and J 1 base short, with 11 bases between. CDR1 is SGHRS and CDR2 is YFSETQ in the germline V gene. This CDR3 has 15 amino acids. The DNA of the CDR3 is TGCGCCAGCAGCCGGCGGGCCGGGAACACCGGGGAGCTGTTTTTT. Translated, it gives CASSRRAGNTGELFF.

The sample holds a few counts of this clonotype. The rearrangement uses TRBV11-2 and TRBJ2-3; 8 bases agree with TRBD2. The CDR3 has 18 amino acids. V gave up 2 bases and J gave up 5 bases; unmatched junction bases: 15. Germline V gene sequence: CDR1 SGHAT, CDR2 FQNNGV. The CDR3 bases are TGTGCCAGCAGCTTAAGACTATACGGCGGGGGGAAGGGAGATACGCAGTATTTT. Amino acid sequence: CASSLRLYGGGKGDTQYF. Full variable domain (missing parts from reference TRBV11-2 and TRBJ2-3): EAGVAQSPRYKIIEKRQSVAFWCNPISGHATLYWYQQILGQGPKLLIQFQNNGVVDDSQLPKDRFSAERLKGVDSTLKIQPAKLEDSAVYLCASSLRLYGGGKGDTQYFGPGTRLTVL.

The chain has TRBV29-1 and TRBJ2-1; maybe TRBD2 (5 bases). CDR3 length: 14 amino acids. Trimming stripped 6 bases from V and 4 bases from J, with 16 bases between. Germline CDR1 and CDR2: SQVTM and ANQGSEA. The CDR3 DNA is TGCAGCGTGGCCTCTAGCAGAGGTTACAATGAGCAGTTCTTC. Translated: CSVASSRGYNEQFF.

CDR3 in amino acids: CASSQGRHFTDTQYF. The CDR3 DNA reads TGTGCCAGCAGCCAAGGACGACATTTCACAGATACGCAGTATTTT. The gene calls are TRBV14 and TRBJ2-3; D is ambiguous. Between the trimmed V and J ends, which lost 1 base and 2 bases, there was a span of 10 bases. The CDR3 totals 15 residues. Germline CDR1 is SGHDN and CDR2 is FVKESK. Full variable domain (missing parts from reference TRBV14 and TRBJ2-3): EAGVTQFPSHSVIEKGQTVTLRCDPISGHDNLYWYRRVMGKEIKFLLHFVKESKQDESGMPNNRFLAERTGGTYSTLKVQPAELEDSGVYFCASSQGRHFTDTQYFGPGTRLTVL.

In its sample, this clonotype was seen a few times. V is TRBV7-2 and J is TRBJ2-1; a weak D match, TRBD2 (5 bases). The V and J ends lost 2 bases and 5 bases respectively, with 7 bases between them. This CDR3 is 13 amino acids long. From germline, CDR1 is SGHTA and CDR2 FQGNSA. The CDR3 DNA sequence: TGTGCCAGCAGCTTATCGGGGAACAATGAGCAGTTCTTC. Its translation is CASSLSGNNEQFF.

This chain uses TRBV29-1 with TRBJ2-1; D possibly corresponds to TRBD2 (6 bases). Germline V gene sequence: CDR1 SQVTM, CDR2 ANQGSEA. This CDR3 is 15 amino acids long. V was pared by 4 bases and J by 2 bases, with 15 bases between. The CDR3 DNA reads TGCAGCGTTGTAAGTGGCGGGACCACCTACAATGAGCAGTTCTTC. As protein: CSVVSGGTTYNEQFF.

This chain connects TRBV29-1 to TRBJ2-7; D is undetermined. Germline CDR1 and CDR2: SQVTM and ANQGSEA. Between the trimmed V and J ends, which lost 5 bases and 3 bases, there was a span of 8 bases. The CDR3 totals 11 residues. The CDR3 loop is CSVSDHYEQYF. The CDR3 DNA sequence: TGCAGCGTTAGCGACCACTACGAGCAGTACTTC.

The chain recombines TRBV5-1 with TRBJ2-2, with no clear D. This CDR3 region has 13 residues. CDR1 and CDR2 from the germline V gene are SGHRS and YFSETQ. V lost 1 base and J lost 12, with 13 bases in between. This CDR3 is CASSLIIDGQLFF. The CDR3 DNA sequence: TGCGCCAGCAGCTTGATTATCGATGGCCAGCTGTTTTTT.